The entry below describes one T cell receptor (beta chain). Its specificity is not known. Specified time point: time of PML onset. This sample was taken from a study of multiple sclerosis patients with progressive multifocal leukoencephalopathy. General observations from the study: Less diverse TRB repertoires were suggested in most PML patients. The findings' link to JC virus versus immunocompromise remained uncertain. Clones expanded at PML were already present before and during natalizumab.

Sequencing was at survey level. Sequencing was performed with immunoSEQ multiplex PCR; in TCRdb, only in-frame clones are kept and a portion is missing. This repertoire shows 30,000 to 35,000 clones, roughly 90% found once; its top ten account for under 4%. This receptor was taken from a human donor with progressive multifocal leukoencephalopathy. Sequenced material: PBMCs, taken from a patient treated with natalizumab.

The CDR3 reads CASSVGSWDEQYF. The CDR3 coding sequence is TGTGCCAGCAGCGTGGGCAGCTGGGACGAGCAGTACTTC. This chain connects TRBV9 to TRBJ2-7; D gene unclear. Germline lookup yields CDR1 SGDLS and CDR2 YYNGEE. V lost 2 bases and J 5 bases, leaving 11 bases between the germline ends. The CDR3 contains 13 residues. Full variable domain (rest looked up from reference TRBV9 and TRBJ2-7): DSGVTQTPKHLITATGQRVTLRCSPRSGDLSVYWYQQSLDQGLQFLIQYYNGEERAKGNILERFSAQQFPDLHSELNLSSLELGDSALYFCASSVGSWDEQYFGPGTRLTVT.